The rows below give T cell receptor beta chains drawn from one sample of a study of blood T cell repertoires in COVID-19. Profiled with immunoSEQ multiplex PCR; TCRdb holds only in-frame clones, not every one. The profile shows around 290,000 clones, about 89% of them singletons. Sequenced material: peripheral blood. These receptors all stem from a woman in her forties or fifties who had recovered from COVID-19. CDR3s include the opening cysteine and the closing phenylalanine or tryptophan. A D gene is named only where the DNA matches it firmly. Only some rows state a clone size, as once, few, many or a class for expanded clones.

-,11,few,TRBJ2-5,TRBV29-1,CSGRNEETQYF,TGCAGCGGGCGGAATGAAGAGACCCAGTACTTC
-,13,-,TRBJ1-1,TRBV10-3,CAISAERKSEAFF,TGTGCCATCAGTGCTGAGAGGAAGAGTGAAGCTTTCTTT
-,12,-,TRBJ2-7,TRBV5-6,CASSLLAGEQYF,TGTGCCAGCAGCTTGTTGGCGGGGGAGCAGTACTTC
-,12,-,TRBJ2-7,TRBV28,CASSLSDYEQYF,TGTGCCAGCAGTTTATCAGATTACGAGCAGTACTTC
-,15,-,TRBJ1-3,TRBV5-1,CASSATTGSGNTIYF,TGCGCCAGCAGCGCTACGACAGGCTCTGGAAACACCATATATTTT
TRBD2,16,few,TRBJ2-7,TRBV7-3,CASSLTPTSGIYEQYF,TGTGCCAGCAGCTTAACGCCGACTAGCGGGATCTACGAGCAGTACTTC
-,11,-,TRBJ1-1,TRBV12-3/TRBV12-4,CATQRETEAFF,TGTGCCACCCAAAGGGAGACTGAAGCTTTCTTT
-,14,few,TRBJ1-6,TRBV30,CAWSVGGLNSPLHF,TGTGCCTGGAGTGTCGGTGGGCTTAATTCACCCCTCCACTTT
-,13,-,TRBJ1-2,TRBV28,CASSFRSNYGYTF,TGTGCCAGCAGTTTCCGAAGCAACTATGGCTACACCTTC
TRBD2,17,-,TRBJ2-1,TRBV28,CASSPPLGSGSTNEQFF,TGTGCCAGCAGTCCCCCCCTAGGAAGCGGGAGTACAAATGAGCAGTTCTTC
-,16,-,TRBJ2-1,TRBV27,CASSPRSSASYNEQFF,TGTGCCAGCAGTCCCCGGTCCAGCGCGTCCTACAATGAGCAGTTCTTC
TRBD2,14,-,TRBJ2-1,TRBV19,CASSITSGYNEQFF,TGTGCCAGTAGTATAACTAGCGGATACAATGAGCAGTTCTTC
TRBD1,16,-,TRBJ2-1,TRBV4-3,CASSQDRQGARNEQFF,TGCGCCAGCAGCCAAGACCGACAGGGGGCGCGGAATGAGCAGTTCTTC
TRBD1,14,-,TRBJ1-4,TRBV7-2,CASSLTGRDEKLFF,TGTGCCAGCAGCTTGACAGGGAGAGATGAAAAACTGTTTTTT
TRBD1,15,-,TRBJ2-7,TRBV6-5,CASSRDRDGAYEQYF,TGTGCCAGCAGCCGGGACAGGGATGGGGCCTACGAGCAGTACTTC
TRBD2,15,-,TRBJ2-5,TRBV30,CAWSVLAGGQETQYF,TGTGCCTGGAGTGTACTAGCGGGGGGCCAAGAGACCCAGTACTTC
TRBD2,16,-,TRBJ2-1,TRBV6-4,CASTPEAGASYNEQFF,TGTGCCAGCACCCCTGAGGCGGGAGCTTCCTACAATGAGCAGTTCTTC
TRBD1,13,-,TRBJ1-4,TRBV6-5,CASIRTGGEKLFF,TGTGCCAGCATACGGACAGGCGGGGAAAAACTGTTTTTT
-,16,once,TRBJ1-6,TRBV7-2,CASSSLGGRLNSPLHF,TGTGCCAGCAGCTCCCTCGGGGGACGCTTGAATTCACCCCTCCACTTT
TRBD2,14,once,TRBJ2-2,TRBV19,CASSRTSDTGELFF,TGTGCCAGTAGTAGAACTAGCGACACCGGGGAGCTGTTTTTT
-,16,-,TRBJ2-3,TRBV12-1,CASTRGKGVGTDTQYF,TGTGCCAGCACCAGAGGTAAGGGGGTAGGGACAGATACGCAGTATTTT
-,13,-,TRBJ2-7,TRBV28,CASSLEGGREQYF,TGTGCCAGCAGTTTAGAAGGGGGTCGCGAGCAGTACTTC
-,13,-,TRBJ1-5,TRBV3-1/TRBV3-2,CASSQALNQPQHF,TGTGCCAGCAGCCAAGCCCTAAATCAGCCCCAGCATTTT
-,13,-,TRBJ1-4,TRBV3-1/TRBV3-2,CASSQDWSEKLFF,TGTGCCAGCAGCCAAGATTGGAGTGAAAAACTGTTTTTT
-,13,-,TRBJ1-2,TRBV18,CASSPRENYGYTF,TGTGCCAGCTCACCCAGGGAAAACTATGGCTACACCTTC
-,14,-,TRBJ2-1,TRBV6-5,CASRSSSSYNEQFF,TGTGCCAGCCGGAGTAGTAGCTCCTACAATGAGCAGTTCTTC
-,15,-,TRBJ2-1,TRBV5-6,CASSLNGRGTDEQFF,TGTGCCAGCAGCTTGAACGGCAGGGGAACTGATGAGCAGTTCTTC